One and the same sample provided the 4 T cell receptor beta chains below, sequenced in a study of cytomegalovirus exposure and HLA in healthy donors. Assay used: immunoSEQ multiplex PCR; TCRdb lists only in-frame clones, some missing. The sample has around 220,000 clones, around four fifths seen once. Sequences were obtained from PBMCs. These receptors originate from a woman in her twenties or thirties in good health and CMV-seropositive.

V is TRBV7-6 and J is TRBJ2-1; the match to TRBD2 covers 12 bases. Per germline, CDR1 SGHVS and CDR2 FNYEAQ. V gave up 2 bases and J gave up 8 bases; unmatched junction bases: 7. The CDR3 contains 16 residues. The DNA for the CDR3 is TGTGCCAGCAGCTTACAAGGACTAGCGGGAATCGATGAGCAGTTCTTC. It is translated as CASSLQGLAGIDEQFF.

The rearrangement joins TRBV28 to TRBJ1-2, with D perhaps TRBD1 (6 bases). The CDR3 sequence is 14 residues long. V was clipped by 4 bases and J by 8 bases, with 17 bases between them. Germline V gene lookup returns CDR1 MDHEN and CDR2 SYDVKM. The CDR3 loop is CASSSSTDSNGYTF. DNA of the CDR3: TGTGCCAGCAGTTCCTCAACGGACAGTAACGGCTACACCTTC.

This clone was seen a handful of times. The chain couples TRBV5-6 to TRBJ2-2; D gene ambiguous. CDR3 length: 12 residues. Germline CDR1 SGHDT, CDR2 YYEEEE. The V end was cut by 0 bases, the J end by 6 bases, with 3 bases between. The CDR3 sequence: CASSLGAGELFF. CDR3 bases: TGTGCCAGCAGCTTGGGGGCCGGGGAGCTGTTTTTT.

The chain employs TRBV7-9 and TRBJ2-7; TRBD2 matches 7 bases. In germline, CDR1 is SEHNR, CDR2 FQNEAQ (reference sequence). The V gene end was trimmed by 1 base and the J gene end by 3 bases; junction bases not matched to a gene: 6. The CDR3 is made up of 15 amino acids. The CDR3 protein is CASSLDAASGYEQYF. CDR3 in DNA: TGTGCCAGCAGCTTAGATGCGGCTAGCGGCTACGAGCAGTACTTC.